This record covers a single TCR beta chain. The data are from a study of blood T cell repertoires in COVID-19. Looking at the study overall: The United States, Italy and Spain were the sources of the acute and convalescent COVID-19 samples.

The CDR3 contains 13 residues. Trimming removed 1 base from V and 7 bases from J, with 10 bases in between. Germline V CDR1 and CDR2: LNHNV, YYDKDF (reference sequence). The repertoire was sequenced with immunoSEQ multiplex PCR; TCRdb's copy has only in-frame clones and lacks some. There are a few hundred thousand clones in the sample; just under 90% occur only once, and roughly a tenth lies in the top ten. The chain has TRBV15 and TRBJ1-2; maybe TRBD1 (5 bases). The clonotype comes from a woman between 45 and 60 years old who had recovered from COVID-19. Sequenced input: PBMCs or T cells enriched from blood (not recorded which). CDR3 coding DNA: TGTGCCACCAGCAGAGTAGGGGTTCTTGGCTACACCTTC. Encoded protein: CATSRVGVLGYTF.